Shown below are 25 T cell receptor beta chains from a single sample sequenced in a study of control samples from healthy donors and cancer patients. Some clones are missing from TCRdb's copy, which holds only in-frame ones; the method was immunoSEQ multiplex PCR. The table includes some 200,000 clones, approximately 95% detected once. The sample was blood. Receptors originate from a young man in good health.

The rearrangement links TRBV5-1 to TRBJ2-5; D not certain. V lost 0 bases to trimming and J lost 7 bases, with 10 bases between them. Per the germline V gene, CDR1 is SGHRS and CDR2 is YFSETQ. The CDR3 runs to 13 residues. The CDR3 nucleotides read TGCGCCAGCAGCTTGGAGCCCCGAGGGACCCAGTACTTC. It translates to CASSLEPRGTQYF.

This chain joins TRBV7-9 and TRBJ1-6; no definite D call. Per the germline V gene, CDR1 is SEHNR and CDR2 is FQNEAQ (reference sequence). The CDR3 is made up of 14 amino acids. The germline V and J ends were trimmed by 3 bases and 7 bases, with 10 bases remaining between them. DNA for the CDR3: TGTGCCAGCAGCTTCCGGGCGACAAATTCACCCCTCCACTTT. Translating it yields CASSFRATNSPLHF.

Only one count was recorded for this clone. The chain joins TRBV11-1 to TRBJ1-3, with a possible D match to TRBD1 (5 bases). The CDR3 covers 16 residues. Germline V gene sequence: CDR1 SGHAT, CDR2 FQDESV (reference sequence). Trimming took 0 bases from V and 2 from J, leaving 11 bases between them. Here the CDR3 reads CASSLASGVPGNTIYF. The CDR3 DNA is TGTGCCAGCAGCTTAGCTTCGGGGGTCCCTGGAAACACCATATATTTT. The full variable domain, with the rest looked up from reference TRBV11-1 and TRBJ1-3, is EAEVAQSPRYKITEKSQAVAFWCDPISGHATLYWYRQILGQGPELLVQFQDESVVDDSQLPKDRFSAERLKGVDSTLKIQPAELGDSAMYLCASSLASGVPGNTIYFGEGSWLTVV.

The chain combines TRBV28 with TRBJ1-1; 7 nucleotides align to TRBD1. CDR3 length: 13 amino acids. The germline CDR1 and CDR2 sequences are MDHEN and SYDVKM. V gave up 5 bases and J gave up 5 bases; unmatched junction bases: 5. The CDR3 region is CASSHPTGTEAFF. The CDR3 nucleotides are TGTGCCAGCAGTCACCCGACAGGGACTGAAGCTTTCTTT. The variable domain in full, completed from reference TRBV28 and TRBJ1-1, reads DVKVTQSSRYLVKRTGEKVFLECVQDMDHENMFWYRQDPGLGLRLIYFSYDVKMKEKGDIPEGYSVSREKKERFSLILESASTNQTSMYLCASSHPTGTEAFFGQGTRLTVV.

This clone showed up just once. The CDR3 reads CASSRKGYGTENTGELFF. Written as DNA, the CDR3 is TGCGCCAGCAGCCGCAAAGGGTACGGGACAGAGAACACCGGGGAGCTGTTTTTT. This chain joins TRBV4-1 and TRBJ2-2, with TRBD1 matching 7 bases. Per the germline V gene, CDR1 is MGHRA and CDR2 is YSYEKL. J gave up 1 base and V 4 bases, and 12 bases lay outside the gene matches. The CDR3 has 18 amino acids.

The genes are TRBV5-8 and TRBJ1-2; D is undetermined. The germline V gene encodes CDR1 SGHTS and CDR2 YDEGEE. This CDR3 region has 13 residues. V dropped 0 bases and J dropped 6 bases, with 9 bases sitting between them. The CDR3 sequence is CASSLGTVNGYTF. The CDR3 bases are TGTGCCAGCAGCTTGGGTACGGTAAATGGCTACACCTTC.

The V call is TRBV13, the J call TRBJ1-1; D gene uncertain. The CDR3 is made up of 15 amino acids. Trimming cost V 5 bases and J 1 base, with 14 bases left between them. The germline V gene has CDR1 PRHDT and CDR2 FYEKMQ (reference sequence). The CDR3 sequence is CASSRNPGGNTEAFF. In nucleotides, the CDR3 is TGTGCCAGCAGCCGAAACCCCGGCGGGAACACTGAAGCTTTCTTT.

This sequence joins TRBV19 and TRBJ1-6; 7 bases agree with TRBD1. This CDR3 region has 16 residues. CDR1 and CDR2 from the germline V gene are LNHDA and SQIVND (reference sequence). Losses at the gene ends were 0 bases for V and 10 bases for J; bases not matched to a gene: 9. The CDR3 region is CASSIDLGRGDSPLHF. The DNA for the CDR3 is TGTGCCAGTAGTATAGATCTTGGCAGGGGGGACTCACCCCTCCACTTT.

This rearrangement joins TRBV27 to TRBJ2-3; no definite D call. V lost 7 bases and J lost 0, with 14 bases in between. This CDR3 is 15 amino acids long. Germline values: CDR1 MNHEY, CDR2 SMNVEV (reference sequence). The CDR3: CASTRAPASTDTQYF. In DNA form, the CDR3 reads TGTGCCAGCACCCGAGCCCCGGCTAGCACAGATACGCAGTATTTT.

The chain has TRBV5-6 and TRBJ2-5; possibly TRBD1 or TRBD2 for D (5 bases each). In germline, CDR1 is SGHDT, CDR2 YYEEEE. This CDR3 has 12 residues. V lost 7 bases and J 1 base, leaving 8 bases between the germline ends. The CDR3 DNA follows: TGTGCCAGCTGGGGGATCCAAGAGACCCAGTACTTC. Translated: CASWGIQETQYF.

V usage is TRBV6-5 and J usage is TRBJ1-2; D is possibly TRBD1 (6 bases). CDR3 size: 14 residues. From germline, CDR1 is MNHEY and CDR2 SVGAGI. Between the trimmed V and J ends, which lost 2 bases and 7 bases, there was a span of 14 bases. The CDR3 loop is CASSYGPGAGGYTF. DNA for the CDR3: TGTGCCAGCAGTTACGGGCCAGGGGCGGGTGGCTACACCTTC.

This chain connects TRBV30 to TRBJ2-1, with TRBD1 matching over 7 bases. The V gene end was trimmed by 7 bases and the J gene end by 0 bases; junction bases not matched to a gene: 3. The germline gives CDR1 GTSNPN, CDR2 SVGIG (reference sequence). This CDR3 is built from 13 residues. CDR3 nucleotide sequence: TGTGCCTTTCGGACAGGCTCCTACAATGAGCAGTTCTTC. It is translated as CAFRTGSYNEQFF. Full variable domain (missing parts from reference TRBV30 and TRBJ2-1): SQTIHQWPATLVQPVGSPLSLECTVEGTSNPNLYWYRQAAGRGLQLLFYSVGIGQISSEVPQNLSASRPQDRQFILSSKKLLLSDSGFYLCAFRTGSYNEQFFGPGTRLTVL.

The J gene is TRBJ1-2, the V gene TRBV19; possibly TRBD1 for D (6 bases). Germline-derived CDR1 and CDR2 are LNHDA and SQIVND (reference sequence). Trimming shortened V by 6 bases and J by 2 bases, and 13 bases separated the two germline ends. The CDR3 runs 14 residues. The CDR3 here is CASSTGSYNYGYTF. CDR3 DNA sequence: TGTGCCAGTAGCACAGGGTCTTACAACTATGGCTACACCTTC.

CDR3 loop: CASSPPGTARNEQFF. The DNA of the CDR3 is TGTGCCAGCAGCCCTCCCGGGACGGCGCGGAATGAGCAGTTCTTC. This sequence joins TRBV7-9 and TRBJ2-1; D possibly matches TRBD1 or TRBD2 (5 bases each). The CDR3 sequence is 15 residues long. CDR1 and CDR2 (germline): SEHNR, FQNEAQ (reference sequence). The V end was cut by 5 bases, the J end by 7 bases, with 18 bases between.

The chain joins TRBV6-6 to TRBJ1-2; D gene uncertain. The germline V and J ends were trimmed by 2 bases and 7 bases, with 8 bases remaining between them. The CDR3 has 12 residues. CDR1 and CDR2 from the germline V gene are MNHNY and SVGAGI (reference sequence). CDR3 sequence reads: CASSYEAGGYTF. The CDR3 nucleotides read TGTGCCAGCAGTTACGAAGCTGGTGGCTACACCTTC.

DNA of the CDR3: TGTGCCTGGAGGAAGGCGAGACTACAGGGAACCGGGGATGGCTACACCTTC. Translating gives CAWRKARLQGTGDGYTF. V is TRBV30 and J is TRBJ1-2, with D tentatively TRBD1 (6 bases). The germline V gene has CDR1 GTSNPN and CDR2 SVGIG (reference sequence). CDR3 length equals 17 residues. V lost 3 bases, J lost 6 bases, and 26 bases lay in between.

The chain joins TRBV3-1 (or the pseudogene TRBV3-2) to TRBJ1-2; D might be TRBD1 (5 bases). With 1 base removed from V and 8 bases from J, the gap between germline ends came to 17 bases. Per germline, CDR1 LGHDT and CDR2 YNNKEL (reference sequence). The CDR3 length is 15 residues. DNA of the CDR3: TGTGCCAGCAGCCAAGTGGGGACTGGCGGGGACGGCTACACCTTC. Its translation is CASSQVGTGGDGYTF.

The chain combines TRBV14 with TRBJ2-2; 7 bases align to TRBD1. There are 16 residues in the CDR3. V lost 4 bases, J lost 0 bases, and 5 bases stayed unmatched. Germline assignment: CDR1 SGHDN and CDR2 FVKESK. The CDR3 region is CASSRTGTANTGELFF. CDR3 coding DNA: TGTGCCAGCAGCCGAACGGGGACAGCGAACACCGGGGAGCTGTTTTTT.

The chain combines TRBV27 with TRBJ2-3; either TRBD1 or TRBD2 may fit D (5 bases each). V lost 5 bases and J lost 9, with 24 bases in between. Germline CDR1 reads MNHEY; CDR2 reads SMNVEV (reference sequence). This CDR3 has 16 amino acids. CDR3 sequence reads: CASSVDDSPSWDTQYF. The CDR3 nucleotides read TGTGCCAGCAGTGTAGATGACAGTCCAAGCTGGGACACGCAGTATTTT.

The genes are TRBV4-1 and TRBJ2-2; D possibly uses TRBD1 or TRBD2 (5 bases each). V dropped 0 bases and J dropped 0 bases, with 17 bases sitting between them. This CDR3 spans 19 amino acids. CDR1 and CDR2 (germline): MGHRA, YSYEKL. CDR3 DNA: TGCGCCAGCAGCCAAGACAGGTTCGGGCAGGGAGCGAACACCGGGGAGCTGTTTTTT. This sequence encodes CASSQDRFGQGANTGELFF.

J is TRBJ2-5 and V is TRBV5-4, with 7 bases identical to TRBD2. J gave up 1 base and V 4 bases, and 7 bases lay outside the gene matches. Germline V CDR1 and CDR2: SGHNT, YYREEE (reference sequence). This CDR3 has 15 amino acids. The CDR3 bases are TGTGCCAGCAGCCCCCGCGGGAGCCTCCAAGAGACCCAGTACTTC. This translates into CASSPRGSLQETQYF. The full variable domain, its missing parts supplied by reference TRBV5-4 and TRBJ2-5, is ETGVTQSPTHLIKTRGQQVTLRCSSQSGHNTVSWYQQALGQGPQFIFQYYREEENGRGNFPPRFSGLQFPNYSSELNVNALELDDSALYLCASSPRGSLQETQYFGPGTRLLVL.

The CDR3 here is CASSWQRGDTQYF. CDR3 bases: TGTGCCAGCAGCTGGCAACGGGGGGACACGCAGTATTTT. The chain has TRBV5-4 and TRBJ2-3; 7 bases align to TRBD2. The CDR3 is 13 residues long. The germline CDR1 and CDR2 sequences are SGHNT and YYREEE (reference sequence). V shed 3 bases, J shed 9 bases, and the junction held 7 bases outside the gene matches. The entire variable domain, with the rest obtained from reference TRBV5-4 and TRBJ2-3, is as follows: ETGVTQSPTHLIKTRGQQVTLRCSSQSGHNTVSWYQQALGQGPQFIFQYYREEENGRGNFPPRFSGLQFPNYSSELNVNALELDDSALYLCASSWQRGDTQYFGPGTRLTVL.

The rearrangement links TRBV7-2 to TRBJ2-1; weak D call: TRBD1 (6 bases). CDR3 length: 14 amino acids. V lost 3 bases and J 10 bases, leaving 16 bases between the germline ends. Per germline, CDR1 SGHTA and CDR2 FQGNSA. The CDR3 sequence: CASSFQTGLGEQFF. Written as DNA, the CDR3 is TGTGCCAGCAGCTTTCAAACAGGGTTAGGGGAGCAGTTCTTC.

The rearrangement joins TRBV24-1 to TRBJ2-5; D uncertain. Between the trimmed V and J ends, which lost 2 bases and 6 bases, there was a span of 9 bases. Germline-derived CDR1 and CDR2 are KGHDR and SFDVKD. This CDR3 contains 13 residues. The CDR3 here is CATSDSPQKTQYF. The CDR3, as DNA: TGTGCCACCAGTGATTCACCTCAGAAGACCCAGTACTTC.

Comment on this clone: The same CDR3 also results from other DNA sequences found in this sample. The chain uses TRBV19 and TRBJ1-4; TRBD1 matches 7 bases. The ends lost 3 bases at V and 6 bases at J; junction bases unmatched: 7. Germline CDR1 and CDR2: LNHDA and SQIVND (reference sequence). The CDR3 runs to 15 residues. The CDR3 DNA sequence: TGTGCCAGTAGTATCCGACAGGGAAGGGATGAAAAACTGTTTTTT. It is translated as CASSIRQGRDEKLFF.